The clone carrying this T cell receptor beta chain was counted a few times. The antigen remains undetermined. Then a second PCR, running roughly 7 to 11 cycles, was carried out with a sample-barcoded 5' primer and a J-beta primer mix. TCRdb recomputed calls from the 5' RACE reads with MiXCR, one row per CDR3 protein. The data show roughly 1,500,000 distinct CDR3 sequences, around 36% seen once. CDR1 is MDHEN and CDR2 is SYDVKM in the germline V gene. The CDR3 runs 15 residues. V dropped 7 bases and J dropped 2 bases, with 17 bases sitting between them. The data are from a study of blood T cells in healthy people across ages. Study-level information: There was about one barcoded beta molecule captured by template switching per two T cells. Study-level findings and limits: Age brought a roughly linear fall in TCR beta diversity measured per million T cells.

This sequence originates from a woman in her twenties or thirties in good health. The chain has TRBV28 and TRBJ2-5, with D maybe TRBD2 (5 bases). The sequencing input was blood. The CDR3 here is CASTPFRGVQETQYF. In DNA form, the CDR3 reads TGTGCCAGCACCCCCTTCCGGGGAGTACAAGAGACCCAGTACTTC.